This TCR beta chain is from a study of T cells after posttransplantation cyclophosphamide. TCRdb's table, derived via immunoSEQ multiplex PCR, lists solely in-frame clones and lacks some. This sample has about 66,000 clones, with 93% found just once. This related bone marrow graft donor gave peripheral blood on the day of marrow donation. Germline lookup yields CDR1 SEHNR and CDR2 FQNEAQ (reference sequence). The CDR3 is 18 amino acids. After removal of 5 bases from V and 7 bases from J, the junction contained 13 bases not matched to a gene. The source of this sequence is a woman in her thirties in good health and a related stem cell transplant donor. The gene calls are TRBV7-9 and TRBJ2-1; 14 positions agree with TRBD2. The sample was PBMCs. The CDR3 loop reads CASSIRLAGGLVDNEQFF. For the CDR3, the DNA is TGTGCCAGCAGCATCAGACTAGCGGGGGGGCTGGTCGATAATGAGCAGTTCTTC.